This TCR beta chain emerged from a study of shared clonotypes between healthy human individuals. V lost 4 bases to trimming and J lost 6 bases, with 8 bases between them. This CDR3 has 12 residues. CDR1 and CDR2 from the germline V gene are SGHAT and FQNNGV. CD45RO negativity and positive selection for CCR7 defined naive CD8 cells, a population that excluded terminally differentiated effector memory CD45RA+ cells. TCRdb's table, derived via immunoSEQ multiplex PCR, lists solely in-frame clones and lacks some. The sample includes millions of clones, about 92% of them seen just once. Sequences were obtained from naive CD8+ T cells from PBMCs. This receptor was obtained from a man younger than 30 in good health. Some clones in this sample may be carry-over from other donors' samples. V gene TRBV11-2 combines with J gene TRBJ2-3; D gene uncertain. The CDR3 protein is CASSWSVDTQYF. The CDR3 DNA follows: TGTGCCAGCAGCTGGTCGGTTGATACGCAGTATTTT.